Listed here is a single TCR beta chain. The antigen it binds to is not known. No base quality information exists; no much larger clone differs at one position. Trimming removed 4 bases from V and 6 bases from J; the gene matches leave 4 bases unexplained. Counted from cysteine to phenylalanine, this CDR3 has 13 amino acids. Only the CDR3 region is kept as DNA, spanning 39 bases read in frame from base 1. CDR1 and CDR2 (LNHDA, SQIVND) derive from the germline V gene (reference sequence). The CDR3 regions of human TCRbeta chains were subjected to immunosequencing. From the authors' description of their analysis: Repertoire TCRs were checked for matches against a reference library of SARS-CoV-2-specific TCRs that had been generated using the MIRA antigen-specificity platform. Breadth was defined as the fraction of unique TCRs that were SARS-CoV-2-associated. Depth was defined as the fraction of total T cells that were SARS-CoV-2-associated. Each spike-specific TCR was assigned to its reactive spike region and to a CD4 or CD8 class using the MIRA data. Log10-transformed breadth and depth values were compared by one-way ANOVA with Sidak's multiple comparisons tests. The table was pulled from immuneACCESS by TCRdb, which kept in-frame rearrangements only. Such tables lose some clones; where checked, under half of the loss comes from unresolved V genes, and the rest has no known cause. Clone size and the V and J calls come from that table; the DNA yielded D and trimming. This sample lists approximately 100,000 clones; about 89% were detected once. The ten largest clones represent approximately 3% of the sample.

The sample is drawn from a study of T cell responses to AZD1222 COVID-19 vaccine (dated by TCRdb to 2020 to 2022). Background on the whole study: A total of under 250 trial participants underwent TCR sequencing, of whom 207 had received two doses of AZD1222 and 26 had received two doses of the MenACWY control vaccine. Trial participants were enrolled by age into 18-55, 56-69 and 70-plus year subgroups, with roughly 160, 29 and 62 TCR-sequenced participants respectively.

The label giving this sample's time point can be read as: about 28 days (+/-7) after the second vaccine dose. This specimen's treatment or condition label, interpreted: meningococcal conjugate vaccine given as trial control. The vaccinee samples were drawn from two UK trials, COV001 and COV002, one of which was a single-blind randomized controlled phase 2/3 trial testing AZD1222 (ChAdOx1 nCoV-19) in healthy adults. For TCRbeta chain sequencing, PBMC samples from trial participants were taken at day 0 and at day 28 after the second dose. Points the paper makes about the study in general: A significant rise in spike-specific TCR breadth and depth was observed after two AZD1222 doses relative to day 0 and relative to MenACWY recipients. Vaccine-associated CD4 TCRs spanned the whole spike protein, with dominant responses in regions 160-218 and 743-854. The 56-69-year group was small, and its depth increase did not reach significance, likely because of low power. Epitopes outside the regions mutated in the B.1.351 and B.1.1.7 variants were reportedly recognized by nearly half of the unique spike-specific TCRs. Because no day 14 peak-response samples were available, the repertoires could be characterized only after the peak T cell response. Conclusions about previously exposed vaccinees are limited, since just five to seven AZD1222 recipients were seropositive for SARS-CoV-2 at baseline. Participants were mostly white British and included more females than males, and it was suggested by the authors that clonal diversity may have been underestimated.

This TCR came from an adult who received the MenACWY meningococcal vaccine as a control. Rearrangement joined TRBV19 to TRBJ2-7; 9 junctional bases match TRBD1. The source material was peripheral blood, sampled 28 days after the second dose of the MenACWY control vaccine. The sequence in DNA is TGTGCCAGTAGTACTTCGACAGGGGGCGAGCAGTACTTC. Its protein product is CASSTSTGGEQYF.